This is a list of T cell receptor beta chains from one sample in a study of T cell changes during pregnancy in multiple sclerosis. Some clones are missing from TCRdb's copy, which holds only in-frame ones; the method was immunoSEQ multiplex PCR. Among about 58,000 clones listed, around 90% were seen once. Here the sequenced sample was CD4+ T cells from peripheral blood mononuclear cells, taken after pregnancy. The receptor set was obtained from a female donor in good health, enrolled as a control in a pregnancy study. CDR3s include the opening cysteine and the closing phenylalanine or tryptophan. D genes are given only for firm matches.

TRBJ2-3 TRBD2 TRBV2 TGTGCCAGCAGCCGCCTAGCGGCCACAGATACGCAGTATTTT CASSRLAATDTQYF
TRBJ2-7 NA TRBV18 TGTGCCAGCTCACCACCCTTTTCCCCCTTCTCCTACGAGCAGTACTTC CASSPPFSPFSYEQYF
TRBJ2-3 NA TRBV2 TGTGCCAGCATGGCTTCTAGCACAGATACGCAGTATTTT CASMASSTDTQYF
TRBJ2-6 TRBD1 TRBV5-4 TGTGCCACGGGAACCTTGACAGGGGGCGCTTCTGGGGCCAACGTCCTGACTTTC CATGTLTGGASGANVLTF
TRBJ2-1 TRBD2 TRBV18 TGTGCCAGCTCACCTACTAGCGGGGCCGGTTCAGGGCAGTTCTTC CASSPTSGAGSGQFF
TRBJ1-3 NA TRBV7-2 TGTGCCAGCAGCCCCACAGGGCAAGGAGGAAACACCATATATTTT CASSPTGQGGNTIYF
TRBJ1-3 NA TRBV14 TGTGCCAGCAGCCAAGATCTGCCAGGATCTGGAAACACCATATATTTT CASSQDLPGSGNTIYF
TRBJ2-7 TRBD1 TRBV5-1 TGCGCCAGCAGCTCTCAGGGACAGTCCTACGAGCAGTACTTC CASSSQGQSYEQYF
TRBJ1-1 NA TRBV19 TGTGCCAGTACAGTTTGGAACACTGAAGCTTTCTTT CASTVWNTEAFF
TRBJ1-4 NA TRBV27 TGTGCCAGCAGTTTAGGGGCAGGAGAGGATGAAAAACTGTTTTTT CASSLGAGEDEKLFF
TRBJ2-7 NA TRBV23-1 TGCGCCAGCACCCAACTGACAGGCAGATGGGCCTACGAGCAGTACTTC CASTQLTGRWAYEQYF
TRBJ1-2 NA TRBV5-1 TGCGCCAGCAGCCCGGTTGGTCTTAACTATGGCTACACCTTC CASSPVGLNYGYTF
TRBJ1-5 TRBD1 TRBV6-1 TGTGCCAGCAGTGAAGTAACAGGGGCGGCGCAGCCCCAGCATTTT CASSEVTGAAQPQHF
TRBJ2-6 NA TRBV5-5 TGTGCCAGCAGCCCCCTTCCAGTCTCTGGGGCCAACGTCCTGACTTTC CASSPLPVSGANVLTF
TRBJ2-3 TRBD2 TRBV7-2 TGTGCCAGCAGCTCGCGGGGGGACGGCACAGATACGCAGTATTTT CASSSRGDGTDTQYF